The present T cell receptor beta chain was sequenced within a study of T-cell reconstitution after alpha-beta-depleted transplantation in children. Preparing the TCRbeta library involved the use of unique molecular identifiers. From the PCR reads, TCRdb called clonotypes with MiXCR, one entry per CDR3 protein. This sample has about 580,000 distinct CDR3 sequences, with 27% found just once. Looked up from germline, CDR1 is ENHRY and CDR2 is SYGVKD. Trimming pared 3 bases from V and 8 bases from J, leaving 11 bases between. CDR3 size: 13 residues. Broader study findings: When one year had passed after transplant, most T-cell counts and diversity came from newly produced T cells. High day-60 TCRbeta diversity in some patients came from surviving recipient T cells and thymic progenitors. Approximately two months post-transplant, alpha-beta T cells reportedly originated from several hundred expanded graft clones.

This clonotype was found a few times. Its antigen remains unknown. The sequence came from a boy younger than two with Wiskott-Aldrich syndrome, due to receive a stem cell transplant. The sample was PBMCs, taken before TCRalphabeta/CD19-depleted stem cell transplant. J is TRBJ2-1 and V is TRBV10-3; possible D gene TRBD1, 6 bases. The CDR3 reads CAISEQGADEQFF. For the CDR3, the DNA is TGTGCCATCAGTGAACAGGGAGCGGATGAGCAGTTCTTC.